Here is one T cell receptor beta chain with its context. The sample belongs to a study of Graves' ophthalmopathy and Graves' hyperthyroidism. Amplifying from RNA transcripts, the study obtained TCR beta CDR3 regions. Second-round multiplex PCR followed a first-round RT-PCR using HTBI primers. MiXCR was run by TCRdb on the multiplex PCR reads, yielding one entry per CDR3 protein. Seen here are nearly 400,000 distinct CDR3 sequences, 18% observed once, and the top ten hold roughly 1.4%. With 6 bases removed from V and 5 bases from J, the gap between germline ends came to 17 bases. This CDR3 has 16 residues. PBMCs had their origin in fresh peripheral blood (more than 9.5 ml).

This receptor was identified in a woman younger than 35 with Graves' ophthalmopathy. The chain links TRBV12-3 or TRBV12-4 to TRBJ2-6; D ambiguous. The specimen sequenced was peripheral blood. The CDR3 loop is CASRPHMGARANVLTF. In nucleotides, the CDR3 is TGTGCCAGCAGACCCCACATGGGCGCTCGGGCCAACGTCCTGACTTTC.